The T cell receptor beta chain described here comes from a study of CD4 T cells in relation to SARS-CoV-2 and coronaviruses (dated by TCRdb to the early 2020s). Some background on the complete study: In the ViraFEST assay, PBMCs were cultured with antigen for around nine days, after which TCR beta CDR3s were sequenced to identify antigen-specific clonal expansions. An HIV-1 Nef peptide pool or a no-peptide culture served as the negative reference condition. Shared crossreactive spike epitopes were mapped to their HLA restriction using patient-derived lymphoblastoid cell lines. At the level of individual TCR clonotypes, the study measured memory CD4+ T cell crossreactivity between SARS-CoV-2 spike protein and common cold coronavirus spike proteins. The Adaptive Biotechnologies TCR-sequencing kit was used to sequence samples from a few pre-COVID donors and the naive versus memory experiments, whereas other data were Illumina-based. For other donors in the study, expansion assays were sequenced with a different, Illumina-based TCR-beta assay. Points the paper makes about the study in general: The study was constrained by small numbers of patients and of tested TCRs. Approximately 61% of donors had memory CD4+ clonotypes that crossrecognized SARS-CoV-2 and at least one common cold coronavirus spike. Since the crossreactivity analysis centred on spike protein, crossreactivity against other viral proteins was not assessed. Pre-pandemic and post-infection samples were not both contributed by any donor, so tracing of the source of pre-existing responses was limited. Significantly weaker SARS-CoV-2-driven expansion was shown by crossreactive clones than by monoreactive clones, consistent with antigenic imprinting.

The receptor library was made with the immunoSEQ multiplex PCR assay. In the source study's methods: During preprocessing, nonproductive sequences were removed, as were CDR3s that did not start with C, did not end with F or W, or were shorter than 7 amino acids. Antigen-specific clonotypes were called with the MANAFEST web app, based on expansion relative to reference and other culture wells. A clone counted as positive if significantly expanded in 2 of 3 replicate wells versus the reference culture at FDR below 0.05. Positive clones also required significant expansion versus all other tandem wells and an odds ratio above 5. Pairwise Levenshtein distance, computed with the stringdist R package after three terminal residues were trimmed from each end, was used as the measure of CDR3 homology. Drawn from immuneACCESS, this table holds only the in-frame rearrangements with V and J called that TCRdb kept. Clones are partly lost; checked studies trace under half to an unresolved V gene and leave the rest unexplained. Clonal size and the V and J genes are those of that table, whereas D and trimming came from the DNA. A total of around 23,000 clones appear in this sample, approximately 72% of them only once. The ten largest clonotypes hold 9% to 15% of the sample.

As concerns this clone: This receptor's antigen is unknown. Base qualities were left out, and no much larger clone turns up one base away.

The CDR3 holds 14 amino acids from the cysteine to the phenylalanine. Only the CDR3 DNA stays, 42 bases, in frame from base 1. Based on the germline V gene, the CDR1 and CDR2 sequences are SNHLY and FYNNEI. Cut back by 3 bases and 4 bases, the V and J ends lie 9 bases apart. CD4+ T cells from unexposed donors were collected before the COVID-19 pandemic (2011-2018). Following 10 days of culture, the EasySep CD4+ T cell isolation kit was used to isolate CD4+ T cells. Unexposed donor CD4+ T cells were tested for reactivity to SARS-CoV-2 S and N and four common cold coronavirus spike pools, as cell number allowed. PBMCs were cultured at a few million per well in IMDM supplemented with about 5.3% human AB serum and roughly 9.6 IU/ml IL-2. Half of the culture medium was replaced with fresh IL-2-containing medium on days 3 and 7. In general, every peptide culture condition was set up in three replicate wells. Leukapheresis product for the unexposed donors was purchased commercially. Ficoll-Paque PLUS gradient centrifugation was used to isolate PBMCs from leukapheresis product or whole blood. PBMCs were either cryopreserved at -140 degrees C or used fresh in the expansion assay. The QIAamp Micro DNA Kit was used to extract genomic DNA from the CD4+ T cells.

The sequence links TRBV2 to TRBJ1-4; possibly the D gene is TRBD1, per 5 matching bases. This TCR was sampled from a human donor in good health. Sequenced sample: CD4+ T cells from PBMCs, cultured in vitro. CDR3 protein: CASSDGTLNEKLFF. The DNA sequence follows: TGTGCCAGCAGTGATGGGACCCTTAATGAAAAACTGTTTTTT.